Below, 23 T cell receptor beta chains from the same sample are listed, as sequenced in a study of identical twins. TCRdb used MiXCR to reprocess the 5' RACE reads, holding one entry per CDR3 protein. The sample consists of hundreds of thousands of distinct CDR3 sequences, 15% to 20% of them appearing once. The data also belong to a second study, concerning T cells expressing NK-cell markers.

Material: PBMCs. All receptors derive from a woman between 18 and 29 years old in good health.

This clonotype has a handful of counts. The chain carries TRBV5-1 and TRBJ2-6; no reliable D call. Germline lookup yields CDR1 SGHRS and CDR2 YFSETQ. With 2 bases removed from V and 1 base from J, the gap between germline ends came to 7 bases. This CDR3 has 15 residues. The CDR3 reads CASSFQLSGANVLTF. In nucleotides, the CDR3 is TGCGCCAGCAGCTTCCAATTATCTGGGGCCAACGTCCTGACTTTC.

This clonotype has more than one count but fewer than ten. The chain has TRBV20-1 and TRBJ2-7; perhaps TRBD2 as D (6 bases). This CDR3 comprises 15 residues. The germline CDR1 and CDR2 sequences are DFQATT and SNEGSKA (reference sequence). Trimming removed 1 base from V and 4 bases from J, with 17 bases in between. CDR3 loop: CSARVGRLGVYEQYF. The CDR3 DNA follows: TGCAGTGCTAGAGTAGGGAGACTAGGAGTGTACGAGCAGTACTTC.

The chain links TRBV7-8 to TRBJ2-5, with D perhaps assigned TRBD1 or TRBD2 (5 bases each). This CDR3 has 16 amino acids. V lost 0 bases and J 6 bases, leaving 17 bases between the germline ends. The V gene's germline CDR1 is SGHVS and CDR2 FQNEAQ. CDR3 DNA: TGTGCCAGCAGCTTAGCGCGGTTAGGGGACGAAAAGACCCAGTACTTC. Its translation: CASSLARLGDEKTQYF.

This chain joins TRBV5-1 and TRBJ2-7, with TRBD2 identical over 8 bases. The CDR3 covers 16 residues. With V trimmed by 4 bases and J by 5 bases, 14 bases remained unmatched. Per germline, CDR1 SGHRS and CDR2 YFSETQ. CDR3: CASSQTPGLGSNEQYF. In DNA form, the CDR3 reads TGCGCCAGCAGCCAAACCCCGGGACTAGGTTCCAACGAGCAGTACTTC.

This clonotype occurred a few times. J is TRBJ1-1 and V is TRBV7-9; the D is unclear. Germline lookup yields CDR1 SEHNR and CDR2 FQNEAQ (reference sequence). The CDR3 runs to 12 residues. The V end was cut by 3 bases, the J end by 6 bases, with 8 bases between. Here the CDR3 DNA reads TGTGCCAGCAGCTTCCACAGCCCTGAAGCTTTCTTT. Protein: CASSFHSPEAFF.

This clonotype was picked up a small number of times. The CDR3, as DNA: TGTGCCAGCTCACATTCTGAAGCAGATACGCAGTATTTT. Protein: CASSHSEADTQYF. This chain uses TRBV18 with TRBJ2-3; unclear D gene. The germline gives CDR1 KGHSH, CDR2 LQKENI. Trimming stripped 4 bases from V and 4 bases from J, with 9 bases between. The CDR3 runs to 13 residues.

V gene TRBV12-3 or TRBV12-4 combines with J gene TRBJ2-5, with unresolved D. The V gene lost 3 bases and the J gene lost 9 bases, with 23 bases spanning the gap. CDR3 size: 16 residues. CDR3 region: CASSFRPGSLSSPQYF. In nucleotides, the CDR3 is TGTGCCAGCAGTTTTCGTCCCGGGTCCCTTTCAAGTCCCCAGTACTTC.

This chain links TRBV7-9 with TRBJ2-1; TRBD1 might be the D (6 bases). This CDR3 is built from 15 residues. V lost 2 bases to trimming and J lost 4 bases, with 12 bases between them. Germline V CDR1 and CDR2: SEHNR, FQNEAQ (reference sequence). The CDR3 bases are TGTGCCAGCAGCTTAAGCCAGGGGAAATACAATGAGCAGTTCTTC. Protein product: CASSLSQGKYNEQFF. Variable domain in full (rest from reference TRBV7-9 and TRBJ2-1): DTGVSQNPRHKITKRGQNVTFRCDPISEHNRLYWYRQTLGQGPEFLTYFQNEAQLEKSRLLSDRFSAERPKGSFSTLEIQRTEQGDSAMYLCASSLSQGKYNEQFFGPGTRLTVL.

This clonotype was seen more than once but under ten times. The chain has TRBV18 and TRBJ2-1; 14 bases are shared with TRBD2. This CDR3 is built from 16 residues. Germline trimming cut 4 bases from V and 4 bases from J; bases unmatched to any gene: 3. Germline V lookup: CDR1 KGHSH, CDR2 LQKENI. CDR3 nucleotide sequence: TGTGCCAGCTCACGACTAGCGGGGGGGGATTACAATGAGCAGTTCTTC. It translates to CASSRLAGGDYNEQFF.

V is TRBV12-3 or TRBV12-4 and J is TRBJ2-2; 8 bases match TRBD1. V lost 2 bases and J lost 0; bases outside the gene matches: 8. This CDR3 has 18 amino acids. CDR3 region: CASSLKSGGLSNTGELFF. As DNA, the CDR3 is TGTGCCAGCAGTTTAAAGTCAGGGGGCCTCTCGAACACCGGGGAGCTGTTTTTT.

This clonotype appeared many times. This chain links TRBV20-1 with TRBJ2-1; tentatively, D is TRBD2 (6 bases). CDR3 length: 14 residues. V was pared by 6 bases and J by 9 bases, with 21 bases between. In germline, CDR1 is DFQATT, CDR2 SNEGSKA (reference sequence). The CDR3 region is CSAISDGRNGEQFF. The CDR3 DNA reads as TGCAGTGCGATCTCCGACGGGAGAAACGGTGAGCAGTTCTTC.

This chain connects TRBV20-1 to TRBJ1-5; 10 nucleotides agree with TRBD1. The ends lost 1 base at V and 7 bases at J; junction bases unmatched: 10. The CDR3 spans 16 residues. Germline V gene sequence: CDR1 DFQATT, CDR2 SNEGSKA (reference sequence). CDR3 in amino acids: CSARGSGQGGRQPQHF. The CDR3 region has the DNA TGCAGTGCTAGAGGTAGCGGACAGGGGGGGAGGCAGCCCCAGCATTTT.

The rearrangement joins TRBV12-3 or TRBV12-4 to TRBJ2-7; 7 positions agree with TRBD2. J was trimmed by 4 bases and V by 7 bases; bases with no gene match: 10. The CDR3 is made up of 14 amino acids. CDR3 coding DNA: TGTGCCAGCACCCAAGCGCAGGGAGGGTACGAGCAGTACTTC. Residues: CASTQAQGGYEQYF.

This clonotype has at least ten counts. V is TRBV10-3 and J is TRBJ1-2; D not certain. The CDR3 is made up of 15 amino acids. V shed 0 bases and J shed 4 bases, with 12 bases lying between them. The germline V gene has CDR1 ENHRY and CDR2 SYGVKD. The CDR3 sequence is CAISESGSSIYGYTF. For the CDR3, the DNA is TGTGCCATCAGTGAGTCCGGGAGTTCTATCTATGGCTACACCTTC.

This clonotype was detected a few times. The genes are TRBV20-1 and TRBJ2-1, with D maybe TRBD2 (5 bases). Germline V gives CDR1 DFQATT, CDR2 SNEGSKA (reference sequence). Trimming removed 7 bases at V and 2 bases at J, with 15 bases between. This CDR3 contains 14 residues. The chain's CDR3 is CSVRGAAAYNEQFF. The CDR3 DNA reads as TGCAGTGTCCGGGGAGCCGCCGCCTACAATGAGCAGTTCTTC.

The rearrangement joins TRBV4-1 to TRBJ2-7; TRBD2 agrees at 11 bases. This CDR3 has 14 amino acids. After removal of 4 bases from V and 5 bases from J, the junction contained 4 bases not matched to a gene. The germline gives CDR1 MGHRA, CDR2 YSYEKL. The CDR3 DNA sequence: TGCGCCAGCAGCCCGGGACTAGCGGAGGACGAGCAGTACTTC. Translating it yields CASSPGLAEDEQYF.

This clonotype was seen a few times. The V call is TRBV20-1, the J call TRBJ2-3, with a possible D match to TRBD2 (5 bases). The CDR3 runs 14 residues. V dropped 6 bases and J dropped 5 bases, with 18 bases sitting between them. Germline V gene lookup returns CDR1 DFQATT and CDR2 SNEGSKA (reference sequence). The CDR3 DNA follows: TGCAGTGCAATCTATACCGATGGAGGAGATACGCAGTATTTT. It translates to CSAIYTDGGDTQYF.

The chain combines TRBV6-1 with TRBJ1-3; 9 bases are shared with TRBD1. V lost 5 bases, J lost 3 bases, and 5 bases stayed unmatched. The length of the CDR3 is 15 residues. Germline V gene lookup returns CDR1 MNHNS and CDR2 SASEGT. Here the CDR3 DNA reads TGTGCCAGCAGTCGTACAGGGGGCGATGGAAACACCATATATTTT. The encoded protein is CASSRTGGDGNTIYF.

The V gene is TRBV7-2, the J gene TRBJ2-3; D perhaps matches TRBD2 (7 bases). V was clipped by 8 bases and J by 4 bases, with 16 bases between them. The CDR3 runs to 14 residues. Germline V gene data show CDR1 as SGHTA and CDR2 as FQGNSA. The CDR3 is CASRTWGGPDTQYF. For the CDR3, the DNA is TGTGCCAGCCGAACGTGGGGGGGCCCAGATACGCAGTATTTT.

This clonotype was recorded at least ten times. The chain couples TRBV5-1 to TRBJ2-1; TRBD2 might be the D (5 bases). Germline loops: CDR1 SGHRS, CDR2 YFSETQ. The V and J ends lost 0 bases and 5 bases respectively, with 9 bases between them. There are 14 residues in the CDR3. CDR3 in amino acids: CASSLGSGNNEQFF. The CDR3 coding sequence is TGCGCCAGCAGCTTGGGTTCCGGGAACAATGAGCAGTTCTTC.

Notes on this clonotype: Here the CDR3 omits its conserved ending phenylalanine or tryptophan, so a read error is the likely source. V usage is TRBV19 and J usage is TRBJ2-2; perhaps TRBD1 as D (6 bases). Germline V gene sequence: CDR1 LNHDA, CDR2 SQIVND (reference sequence). V was pared by 10 bases and J by 6 bases, with 15 bases between. The CDR3 is 13 amino acids. CDR3 protein: CANPREGAGELFS. Here the CDR3 DNA reads TGTGCCAACCCACGCGAGGGGGCCGGGGAGCTGTTTTCT.

This chain connects TRBV4-3 to TRBJ1-2; D not certain. V dropped 2 bases and J dropped 7 bases, with 8 bases sitting between them. The CDR3 length is 12 residues. Germline V gene lookup returns CDR1 LGHNA and CDR2 YSLEER. The CDR3 DNA reads TGCGCCAGCAGCCAACCTGGGCGTGGCTACACCTTC. It translates to CASSQPGRGYTF.

This chain joins TRBV7-9 and TRBJ1-6; no firm D call. CDR1 SEHNR and CDR2 FQNEAQ come from the germline V gene (reference sequence). Trimming cost V 5 bases and J 8 bases, with 13 bases left between them. The CDR3 is 14 residues long. The CDR3 sequence is CASSVEGRDSPLHF. DNA for the CDR3: TGTGCCAGCAGCGTAGAGGGCAGAGATTCACCCCTCCACTTT.